This T cell receptor (beta chain) comes out of a study of cytomegalovirus exposure and HLA in healthy donors. Both 60 Vbeta primers and 13 Jbeta primers went into the PCR. TCRdb keeps only in-frame clones here, not all; method: immunoSEQ multiplex PCR. The profile covers some 170,000 clones, with 75% to 80% appearing a single time and 6.3% taken by the ten largest. This clone was recorded only once. The sequencing sample was made of PBMCs. The clonotype was recovered from a middle-aged man in good health and CMV-seropositive.

The CDR3 reads CASRAGTSLGYTF. DNA for the CDR3: TGTGCCAGCAGGGCCGGGACAAGTCTTGGCTACACCTTC. The chain links TRBV28 to TRBJ1-2; D may be TRBD1 (6 bases). Trimming took off 6 bases at V and 7 bases at J, with 15 bases between the two ends. Germline lookup yields CDR1 MDHEN and CDR2 SYDVKM. The length of the CDR3 is 13 residues.